The 24 T cell receptor beta chains listed next were all sequenced from one sample in a study of T cells expressing NK-cell markers. TCRdb re-called the 5' RACE reads; one entry per CDR3 protein, DNA not given. Its table lists some 600,000 distinct CDR3 sequences. Sequencing was carried out using blood T cells: a sorted CD56 or NKG2C T cell subset, CD4+ or CD8+ T cells, or bulk PBMC T cells (not recorded which). All receptors derive from a man between 18 and 35 years old in good health.

The J gene is TRBJ1-2, the V gene TRBV20-1; TCRdb calls TRBD1, which cannot be checked without DNA. This CDR3 has 14 residues. The germline gives CDR1 DFQATT, CDR2 SNEGSKA (reference sequence). The CDR3 here is CSGLKQGHVNGYTF.

The chain has TRBV29-1 and TRBJ2-5; checking the TCRdb D call of TRBD1 is not possible without DNA. This CDR3 is 12 amino acids long. Per the germline V gene, CDR1 is SQVTM and CDR2 is ANQGSEA. The CDR3 spells CSVESGAETQYF.

The genes are TRBV29-1 and TRBJ1-2; checking the TCRdb D call of TRBD1 is not possible without DNA. This CDR3 region has 12 residues. Per the germline V gene, CDR1 is SQVTM and CDR2 is ANQGSEA. CDR3: CSVVGTGRGYTF. Combining the CDR3 with reference TRBV29-1 and TRBJ1-2 gives the whole variable domain SAVISQKPSRDICQRGTSLTIQCQVDSQVTMMFWYRQQPGQSLTLIATANQGSEATYESGFVIDKFPISRPNLTFSTLTVSNMSPEDSSIYLCSVVGTGRGYTFGSGTRLTVV.

This rearrangement joins TRBV7-9 to TRBJ2-1; TCRdb gives TRBD2 as the D gene, but with no DNA this cannot be confirmed. The CDR3 is 15 amino acids. Germline-derived CDR1 and CDR2 are SEHNR and FQNEAQ (reference sequence). CDR3 amino acids: CASSLAGAGAGEQFF.

The V call is TRBV7-9, the J call TRBJ1-3. CDR1 is SEHNR and CDR2 is FQNEAQ in the germline V gene (reference sequence). The CDR3 is made up of 16 amino acids. The CDR3 reads CASSSSRTSSGNTIYF.

The V gene is TRBV9, the J gene TRBJ2-1; TCRdb outputs TRBD1, but without DNA this stays unchecked. Germline V gene lookup returns CDR1 SGDLS and CDR2 YYNGEE. The CDR3 has 15 amino acids. The CDR3: CASSVDETGRNEQFF.

V is TRBV28 and J is TRBJ2-3; the TRBD2 assignment by TCRdb is unverifiable without DNA. CDR1 is MDHEN and CDR2 is SYDVKM in the germline V gene. CDR3 size: 16 residues. The CDR3 protein is CASTTLRLAGGDTQYF.

The V and J genes are TRBV5-1 and TRBJ2-1. The germline V gene has CDR1 SGHRS and CDR2 YFSETQ. This CDR3 is built from 15 residues. The CDR3 loop reads CASSGGQASYNEQFF.

The chain employs TRBV7-6 and TRBJ2-5; the D gene TCRdb calls, TRBD2, cannot be checked with no DNA. This CDR3 has 16 residues. Germline values: CDR1 SGHVS, CDR2 FNYEAQ. CDR3 protein: CASSPVSLAVGETQYF.

The V and J genes are TRBV7-9 and TRBJ2-1; the D call from TCRdb, TRBD2, cannot be confirmed without DNA. This CDR3 is built from 16 residues. Germline V gives CDR1 SEHNR, CDR2 FQNEAQ (reference sequence). The CDR3 spells CASSFLPQRDMYEQFF.

This chain's CDR3 is CASSVKGGGTQYF. The chain uses TRBV7-2 and TRBJ2-3; absent DNA, TCRdb's TRBD2 call cannot be checked. Germline V lookup: CDR1 SGHTA, CDR2 FQGNSA. The CDR3 is made up of 13 amino acids.

The chain carries TRBV28 and TRBJ2-4; TCRdb designates TRBD1, a call that cannot be tested without DNA. Germline CDR1 and CDR2: MDHEN and SYDVKM. The CDR3 is 12 amino acids. Here the CDR3 reads CASRGGTGSQYF.

The rearrangement links TRBV6-5 to TRBJ2-5. The CDR3 runs to 14 residues. CDR1 and CDR2 from the germline V gene are MNHEY and SVGAGI. Here the CDR3 reads CASSYRDTLETQYF.

The V and J genes are TRBV12-3 or TRBV12-4 and TRBJ1-1; the D gene TCRdb calls, TRBD1, cannot be checked with no DNA. This CDR3 has 17 amino acids. CDR3 amino acids: CASSLVVDQQGRTEAFF.

The CDR3 sequence: CSVEGIAGVSYNEQFF. The rearrangement links TRBV29-1 to TRBJ2-1; TCRdb gives TRBD2 as the D gene, but with no DNA this cannot be confirmed. Germline V gene lookup returns CDR1 SQVTM and CDR2 ANQGSEA. This CDR3 region has 16 residues.

This chain joins TRBV6-1 and TRBJ2-1; TCRdb picks TRBD2, but there is no DNA to check that call. Germline values: CDR1 MNHNS, CDR2 SASEGT. This CDR3 contains 14 residues. The CDR3 region is CASSPGTIPNEQFF.

This chain links TRBV6-2 or TRBV6-3 with TRBJ1-5; TCRdb gives TRBD1 as the D gene, but with no DNA this cannot be confirmed. The length of the CDR3 is 14 residues. Per the germline V gene, CDR1 is MNHEY and CDR2 is SVGEGT. The CDR3 reads CASSYTGGYQPQHF.

The chain couples TRBV3-1 to TRBJ2-1; checking the TCRdb D call of TRBD2 is not possible without DNA. The CDR3 is 15 amino acids. Germline V gene lookup returns CDR1 LGHDT and CDR2 YNNKEL (reference sequence). CDR3 amino acids: CASSPIAGVYNEQFF.

The chain links TRBV5-1 to TRBJ2-1; TCRdb reports TRBD1, a call that lacks DNA to check it against. Germline CDR1 reads SGHRS; CDR2 reads YFSETQ. The CDR3 sequence is 13 residues long. The CDR3 protein is CASSLGPREEQFF.

The chain is built from TRBV6-5 and TRBJ2-7; TCRdb names TRBD2, which stays unverified in the absence of DNA. The germline CDR1 and CDR2 sequences are MNHEY and SVGAGI. There are 15 residues in the CDR3. The chain's CDR3 is CASSSPASASYEQYF.

V is TRBV28 and J is TRBJ1-4; the TCRdb D gene call, TRBD1, has no DNA to confirm it. The CDR3 extends over 16 amino acids. Germline V CDR1 and CDR2: MDHEN, SYDVKM. The CDR3: CASSLGQTGRREKLFF.

V usage is TRBV5-1 and J usage is TRBJ2-7; TCRdb names TRBD2, which stays unverified in the absence of DNA. The CDR3 covers 16 residues. Germline V gene sequence: CDR1 SGHRS, CDR2 YFSETQ. The CDR3 sequence: CASSLGLAGGYHEQYF.

This chain uses TRBV11-1 with TRBJ2-3; the TCRdb D gene call, TRBD2, has no DNA to confirm it. The CDR3 consists of 13 residues. Per germline, CDR1 SGHAT and CDR2 FQDESV (reference sequence). The CDR3 spells CASSLVGTVGQYF.

The V call is TRBV11-3, the J call TRBJ2-2; TCRdb names TRBD1, which stays unverified in the absence of DNA. CDR3 length: 12 amino acids. Germline lookup yields CDR1 SGHNT and CDR2 YENEEA. This CDR3 is CASSRPTGELFF.